Following are 4 T cell receptor beta chains from one sample sequenced in a study of T-cell memory formation after mild COVID-19. TCRdb itself ran the 5' RACE reads through MiXCR, one entry per CDR3 protein. The sample has 410,000 or so distinct CDR3 sequences, 20% to 30% seen once. The source material was PBMCs or a T cell subset sorted from them (not recorded which). All receptors derive from an adult woman who had mild COVID-19 (a few samples of this study predate the infection). Cell type and time point are not known.

The CDR3 region is CASSLGTVPTGELFF. CDR3 sequence (DNA): TGTGCCAGCAGCTTAGGGACAGTACCGACCGGGGAGCTGTTTTTT. The chain employs TRBV7-6 and TRBJ2-2, with D perhaps matching TRBD1 (6 bases). Trimming stripped 1 base from V and 5 bases from J, with 11 bases between. The CDR3 totals 15 residues. Per the germline V gene, CDR1 is SGHVS and CDR2 is FNYEAQ.

This clonotype appeared a few times. The rearrangement joins TRBV20-1 to TRBJ2-7; 7 nucleotides match TRBD1. The V and J ends lost 1 base and 2 bases, in that order; junction bases with no gene match: 5. Looked up from germline, CDR1 is DFQATT and CDR2 is SNEGSKA (reference sequence). The CDR3 extends over 14 amino acids. The CDR3 sequence is CSARVGTAPYEQYF. CDR3 bases: TGCAGTGCTAGAGTCGGGACAGCCCCCTACGAGCAGTACTTC.

This clonotype was observed a few times. The chain couples TRBV5-1 to TRBJ2-2; 8 nucleotides match TRBD1. Losses at the gene ends were 5 bases for V and 5 bases for J; bases not matched to a gene: 14. Per the germline V gene, CDR1 is SGHRS and CDR2 is YFSETQ. CDR3 size: 17 residues. The CDR3 region is CASRSPVSDRVTGELFF. The CDR3 region has the DNA TGCGCCAGCAGGAGTCCGGTGTCGGACAGGGTAACCGGGGAGCTGTTTTTT.

The J gene is TRBJ2-3, the V gene TRBV29-1; possibly TRBD2 for D (6 bases). CDR1 and CDR2 (germline): SQVTM, ANQGSEA. V was trimmed by 4 bases and J by 2 bases, leaving 13 bases between them. The CDR3 is made up of 14 amino acids. The CDR3 loop reads CSVVAAGFTDTQYF. In DNA form, the CDR3 reads TGCAGCGTTGTAGCTGCGGGGTTCACAGATACGCAGTATTTT.